Presented here are 26 T cell receptor beta chains from one specimen sequenced in a study of T cells after yellow fever vaccination. TCRdb analysed the 5' RACE reads with MiXCR anew, one entry per CDR3 protein. This table holds 500,000 to 650,000 distinct CDR3 sequences, roughly 17% found once. The input for sequencing was PBMCs, taken 5 days after the first yellow fever vaccination. The source of these receptors is a young man who received the YFV17D yellow fever vaccine.

The V gene is TRBV9, the J gene TRBJ2-3; 11 bases agree with TRBD2. There are 16 residues in the CDR3. J lost 0 bases, V lost 4 bases, and 4 bases had no gene match. Germline-derived CDR1 and CDR2 are SGDLS and YYNGEE. The CDR3 is CASSFRLAGSTDTQYF. CDR3 DNA: TGTGCCAGCAGCTTCCGACTAGCGGGGAGCACAGATACGCAGTATTTT.

V and J are TRBV20-1 and TRBJ1-5, with 7 bases matching TRBD1. This CDR3 has 14 amino acids. Germline trimming cut 5 bases from V and 4 bases from J; bases unmatched to any gene: 8. Germline V gene lookup returns CDR1 DFQATT and CDR2 SNEGSKA (reference sequence). As DNA, the CDR3 is TGCAGTGCTTACAGGGGTGGGGGGAATCAGCCCCAGCATTTT. Translation: CSAYRGGGNQPQHF.

The chain employs TRBV5-1 and TRBJ2-7; 7 positions match TRBD1. This CDR3 contains 16 residues. With 2 bases clipped from V and 0 bases from J, the junction kept 8 bases outside the gene matches. CDR1 SGHRS and CDR2 YFSETQ come from the germline V gene. The CDR3 spells CASSFDPTGVSYEQYF. The CDR3 DNA reads as TGCGCCAGCAGCTTTGACCCAACAGGGGTCTCCTACGAGCAGTACTTC.

This clonotype was picked up a small number of times. The chain links TRBV7-9 to TRBJ2-5; tentatively, D is TRBD2 (6 bases). The CDR3 consists of 15 residues. Germline lookup yields CDR1 SEHNR and CDR2 FQNEAQ (reference sequence). V gave up 5 bases and J gave up 5 bases, with 18 bases separating them. The CDR3 reads CASSPEWRVRETQYF. DNA for the CDR3: TGTGCCAGCAGCCCAGAGTGGAGGGTACGGGAGACCCAGTACTTC.

At least ten counts were recorded for this clonotype. In DNA, the CDR3 is TGTGCCAGCAGTGAAACGAACAGTTGGAGCAATCAGCCCCAGCATTTT. It encodes CASSETNSWSNQPQHF. The chain carries TRBV25-1 and TRBJ1-5; D uncertain. Germline V gene data show CDR1 as MGHDK and CDR2 as SYGVNS. This CDR3 contains 16 residues. Trimming removed 2 bases from V and 1 base from J, with 12 bases in between. Using reference TRBV25-1 and TRBJ1-5 for the parts outside the CDR3, the full variable domain is EADIYQTPRYLVIGTGKKITLECSQTMGHDKMYWYQQDPGMELHLIHYSYGVNSTEKGDLSSESTVSRIRTEHFPLTLESARPSHTSQYLCASSETNSWSNQPQHFGDGTRLSIL.

The chain combines TRBV6-5 with TRBJ1-5; D is undetermined. The germline gives CDR1 MNHEY, CDR2 SVGAGI. V dropped 4 bases and J dropped 4 bases, with 8 bases sitting between them. CDR3 length: 13 amino acids. CDR3 sequence: CASSSQPNQPQHF. The DNA for the CDR3 is TGTGCCAGCAGTTCGCAACCGAATCAGCCCCAGCATTTT.

The rearrangement uses TRBV4-1 and TRBJ2-7, with a tentative D call TRBD1 (6 bases). V lost 4 bases and J lost 2, with 12 bases in between. Germline V lookup: CDR1 MGHRA, CDR2 YSYEKL. The CDR3 length is 14 residues. For the CDR3, the DNA is TGCGCCAGCAGCCCGCACGAGGGGGCCTACGAGCAGTACGTC. It specifies CASSPHEGAYEQYV.

The V gene is TRBV6-1, the J gene TRBJ1-5; D is unresolved. The CDR3 has 13 amino acids. Trimming removed 2 bases from V and 7 bases from J, with 9 bases in between. Germline-derived CDR1 and CDR2 are MNHNS and SASEGT. CDR3 amino acids: CASSEPRIQPQHF. DNA of the CDR3: TGTGCCAGCAGTGAACCCCGGATCCAGCCCCAGCATTTT.

The chain's CDR3 is CASCGQGAGDTQYF. DNA for the CDR3: TGTGCCAGCTGCGGACAGGGGGCTGGAGATACGCAGTATTTT. V usage is TRBV18 and J usage is TRBJ2-3; 11 bases fit TRBD1. The V and J ends lost 7 bases and 5 bases, in that order; junction bases with no gene match: 5. Germline V gene data show CDR1 as KGHSH and CDR2 as LQKENI. CDR3 length equals 14 residues.

This clonotype has only a few counts. The gene calls are TRBV10-3 and TRBJ2-7; 10 positions match TRBD1. CDR3 length: 14 residues. Trimming removed 6 bases from V and 4 bases from J; junction bases left unmatched: 6. CDR1 is ENHRY, CDR2 SYGVKD, per germline. The CDR3 loop is CAISAQGQGYEQYV. In DNA form, the CDR3 reads TGTGCCATCAGCGCCCAGGGACAGGGGTACGAGCAGTACGTC.

There are a few counts of this clonotype. V usage is TRBV4-1 and J usage is TRBJ2-7; TRBD2 matches 11 bases. The CDR3 extends over 18 amino acids. J lost 0 bases, V lost 4 bases, and 11 bases had no gene match. The germline V gene encodes CDR1 MGHRA and CDR2 YSYEKL. CDR3: CASSPRSSGGPSSYEQYF. The CDR3 DNA sequence: TGCGCCAGCAGCCCCCGTTCTAGCGGGGGGCCTAGCTCCTACGAGCAGTACTTC.

CDR3 in amino acids: CASSQTPRQRTQYF. In nucleotides, the CDR3 is TGTGCCAGCAGCCAAACACCGCGGCAGCGTACGCAGTATTTT. J is TRBJ2-3 and V is TRBV3-1; D gene uncertain. Trimming cost V 2 bases and J 8 bases, with 14 bases left between them. Per the germline V gene, CDR1 is LGHDT and CDR2 is YNNKEL (reference sequence). The CDR3 covers 14 residues.

This clonotype appeared a few times. The rearrangement links TRBV20-1 to TRBJ2-1; 9 bases map to TRBD1. The CDR3 covers 14 residues. Trimming cost V 0 bases and J 10 bases; bases outside gene matches: 7. Germline CDR1 reads DFQATT; CDR2 reads SNEGSKA (reference sequence). CDR3 DNA: TGCAGTGCTAGAGAGACAGGGGGTGGCGCCGAGCAGTTCTTC. Translated: CSARETGGGAEQFF.

This clonotype was observed a handful of times. The genes are TRBV7-9 and TRBJ2-1; 9 nucleotides match TRBD2. The CDR3 sequence is 17 residues long. CDR1 and CDR2 from the germline V gene are SEHNR and FQNEAQ (reference sequence). The trim removed 1 base at V and 3 bases at J, leaving 7 bases unmatched. CDR3: CASSLEPGRGGYNEQFF. CDR3 DNA: TGTGCCAGCAGCTTAGAACCTGGGCGGGGGGGCTACAATGAGCAGTTCTTC.

The gene calls are TRBV10-2 and TRBJ2-5; possible D gene TRBD2, 5 bases. The CDR3 covers 14 residues. Deletions cut 4 bases from V and 1 base from J, with 10 bases between. Germline V lookup: CDR1 WSHSY, CDR2 SAAADI. This CDR3 reads CASSGMGVQETQYF. CDR3 coding DNA: TGCGCCAGCAGTGGAATGGGAGTCCAAGAGACCCAGTACTTC.

This chain joins TRBV4-1 and TRBJ2-5; D may correspond to TRBD1 or TRBD2 (5 bases each). Per germline, CDR1 MGHRA and CDR2 YSYEKL. The CDR3 is 15 residues long. Trimming removed 1 base at V and 5 bases at J, with 14 bases between. The CDR3: CASSQVEGIVETQYF. As DNA, the CDR3 is TGCGCCAGCAGCCAAGTTGAGGGGATCGTGGAGACCCAGTACTTC.

This sequence joins TRBV3-1 and TRBJ1-4; D might be TRBD1 (5 bases). Germline-derived CDR1 and CDR2 are LGHDT and YNNKEL (reference sequence). The V gene lost 2 bases and the J gene lost 6 bases, with 10 bases spanning the gap. The CDR3 is 14 residues long. The CDR3 coding sequence is TGTGCCAGCAGCCAATCCGGGGGTGATGAAAAACTGTTTTTT. Translation gives CASSQSGGDEKLFF.

This clonotype showed up just a few times. Germline is not matched at one junction end, which may reflect a read error. The genes are TRBV13 and TRBJ2-1; 8 positions agree with TRBD2. This CDR3 is built from 11 residues. The germline gives CDR1 PRHDT, CDR2 FYEKMQ (reference sequence). CDR3 coding DNA: TGTGCCAGCAGCCTCGAAGCGGGGGCCTGGTTC. It specifies CASSLEAGAWF.

The V and J genes are TRBV30 and TRBJ1-2, with TRBD1 as a possible D gene (5 bases). The CDR3 has 12 amino acids. In germline, CDR1 is GTSNPN, CDR2 SVGIG (reference sequence). The V and J ends lost 3 bases and 8 bases respectively, with 13 bases between them. The DNA of the CDR3 is TGTGCCTGGAGGAGGGACTCGCTGGGCTACACCTTC. Its translation: CAWRRDSLGYTF.

This chain joins TRBV2 and TRBJ2-1; TRBD1 matches 12 bases. V was pared by 4 bases and J by 6 bases, with 1 base of the junction left unmatched. Germline CDR1 is SNHLY and CDR2 is FYNNEI. The CDR3 loop spans 14 amino acids. The CDR3 loop is CASSGDRGPNEQFF. The DNA of the CDR3 is TGTGCCAGCAGTGGGGACAGGGGGCCCAATGAGCAGTTCTTC.

V usage is TRBV27 and J usage is TRBJ1-5; D not certain. The CDR3 contains 13 residues. Trimming cost V 5 bases and J 5 bases, with 10 bases left between them. Germline loops: CDR1 MNHEY, CDR2 SMNVEV (reference sequence). CDR3 amino acids: CASSIQDHQPQHF. The CDR3 DNA is TGTGCCAGCAGTATCCAGGACCATCAGCCCCAGCATTTT.

A few counts support this clonotype. The V and J genes are TRBV6-5 and TRBJ2-2; 7 bases align to TRBD1. CDR1 and CDR2 (germline): MNHEY, SVGAGI. Trimming at V came to 0 bases and at J to 1 base, leaving 8 bases not matched to a gene. The CDR3 sequence is 18 residues long. The CDR3 loop reads CASSYSTYRTGNTGELFF. CDR3 bases: TGTGCCAGCAGTTACTCGACTTACCGGACAGGGAACACCGGGGAGCTGTTTTTT.

The rearrangement joins TRBV11-2 to TRBJ2-5; no reliable D call. Germline V gene data show CDR1 as SGHAT and CDR2 as FQNNGV. There are 12 residues in the CDR3. The V end lost 5 bases, the J end lost 7 bases, and 11 bases lay between the germline ends. The CDR3, as DNA: TGTGCCAGCAGCGCACCCGAGAGGACCCAGTACTTC. Translated, it gives CASSAPERTQYF.

The chain couples TRBV6-1 to TRBJ2-5, with TRBD2 matching over 12 bases. J lost 4 bases, V lost 5 bases, and 5 bases had no gene match. The CDR3 sequence is 15 residues long. Germline CDR1 is MNHNS and CDR2 is SASEGT. CDR3 sequence: CASSRTSGVGETQYF. CDR3 coding DNA: TGTGCCAGCAGTCGGACTAGCGGGGTGGGAGAGACCCAGTACTTC.

The CDR3 loop reads CASREGQTTYEQYF. As DNA, the CDR3 is TGTGCCAGCAGAGAGGGACAGACTACCTACGAGCAGTACTTC. The J gene is TRBJ2-7, the V gene TRBV27; 7 bases match TRBD1. Trimming cost V 6 bases and J 2 bases; bases outside gene matches: 7. This CDR3 comprises 14 residues. Germline assignment: CDR1 MNHEY and CDR2 SMNVEV (reference sequence).

Only a few counts were recorded for this clonotype. V is TRBV4-1 and J is TRBJ2-5; the D is unclear. The CDR3 is 13 amino acids. V gave up 0 bases and J gave up 10 bases, with 12 bases separating them. In germline, CDR1 is MGHRA, CDR2 YSYEKL. The CDR3 spells CASSQEVITDQYF. CDR3 bases: TGCGCCAGCAGCCAAGAGGTTATAACGGACCAGTACTTC.